The present entry profiles one TCR beta chain with its context. The antigen remains unidentified. This entry belongs to a study of OX40 agonist ivuxolimab in advanced cancers. Findings and caveats of the study: Among the lowest peripheral clonal expansion occurred in 0.1-3.0 mg/kg partial responders.

Measured with immunoSEQ multiplex PCR; TCRdb has only the in-frame clones, and not every one. The profile shows some 100,000 clones, roughly 90% of them singletons. Sequenced material: CD4+ or CD8+ T cells sorted from blood, taken in a trial of the OX40 agonist ivuxolimab. This TCR came from an adult with an advanced solid tumor such as melanoma, head and neck, liver or kidney cancer.

The CDR3 reads CASSIQGGLTYEQYF. The CDR3 DNA follows: TGTGCCAGCAGCATACAGGGGGGGCTAACCTACGAGCAGTACTTC. The V gene is TRBV7-3, the J gene TRBJ2-7; TRBD1 is a possible D gene (8 bases). V was clipped by 5 bases and J by 2 bases, with 16 bases between them. The CDR3 has 15 amino acids. Per the germline V gene, CDR1 is SGHTA and CDR2 is FQGTGA.